The entry that follows covers one T cell receptor beta chain sequence. The CDR3 is 15 residues long. Trimming removed 0 bases from V and 2 bases from J, with 6 bases in between. Germline CDR1 is SGHRS and CDR2 is YFSETQ. Under the authors' procedure: Reference gene primer amplification yielded estimated nucleated cell counts. Sequenced by immunoSEQ multiplex PCR; TCRdb stores in-frame clones only, minus some. The V and J calls and clone size were taken over from that table, and D and trimming were inferred from the DNA. The table lists roughly 330,000 clones, 86% of them singletons. The entry originates in a study of blood T cell repertoires in COVID-19.

The J gene is TRBJ2-6, the V gene TRBV5-1, with unresolved D. The receptor was isolated from a woman aged 45-65 years with acute or convalescent COVID-19. Sequencing was done on a sample of peripheral blood. The CDR3 bases are TGCGCCAGCAGCTTGGCTTCAGCTGGGGCCAACGTCCTGACTTTC. It specifies CASSLASAGANVLTF.